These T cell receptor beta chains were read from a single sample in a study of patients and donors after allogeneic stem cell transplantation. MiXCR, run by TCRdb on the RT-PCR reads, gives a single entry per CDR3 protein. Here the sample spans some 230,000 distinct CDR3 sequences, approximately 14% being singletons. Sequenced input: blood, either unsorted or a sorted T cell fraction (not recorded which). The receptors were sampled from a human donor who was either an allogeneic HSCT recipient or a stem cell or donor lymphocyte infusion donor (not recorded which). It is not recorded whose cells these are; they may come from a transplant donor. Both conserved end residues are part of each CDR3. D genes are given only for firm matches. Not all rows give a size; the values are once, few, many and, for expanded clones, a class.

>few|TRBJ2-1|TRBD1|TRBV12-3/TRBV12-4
CASSSPGGQGPYNEQFF
TGTGCCAGCAGTTCCCCAGGGGGACAGGGCCCCTACAATGAGCAGTTCTTC
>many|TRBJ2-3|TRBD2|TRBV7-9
CASSYSGGSADTQYF
TGTGCCAGCAGCTACTCGGGGGGGTCGGCAGATACGCAGTATTTT
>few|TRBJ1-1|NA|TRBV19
CASSAPDRLNTEAFF
TGTGCCAGTAGTGCCCCGGATCGGTTGAACACTGAAGCTTTCTTT
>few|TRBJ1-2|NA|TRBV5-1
CASSLVSDSWSYGYTF
TGCGCCAGCAGCTTGGTGTCGGACAGCTGGTCCTATGGCTACACCTTC
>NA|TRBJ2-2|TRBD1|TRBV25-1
CASSVRTGGAGTGELFF
TGTGCCAGCAGTGTTCGGACAGGGGGCGCTGGCACCGGGGAGCTGTTTTTT
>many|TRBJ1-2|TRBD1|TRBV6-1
CASSPGQGYRGYTF
TGTGCCAGCAGCCCAGGACAGGGGTATAGAGGCTACACCTTC
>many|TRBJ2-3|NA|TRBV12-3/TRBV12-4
CASSQWGVGTDTQYF
TGTGCCAGCAGCCAGTGGGGGGTTGGCACAGATACGCAGTATTTT
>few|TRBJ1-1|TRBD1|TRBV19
CASSTRTGALNTEAFF
TGTGCCAGTAGTACGCGGACAGGGGCCCTTAACACTGAAGCTTTCTTT
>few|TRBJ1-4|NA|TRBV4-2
CASSRRAGQSANEKLFF
TGTGCCAGCAGCCGGAGGGCAGGACAGAGCGCTAATGAAAAACTGTTTTTT
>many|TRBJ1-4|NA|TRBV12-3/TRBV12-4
CASSLGGAGEKLFF
TGTGCCAGCAGCCTAGGGGGGGCCGGTGAAAAACTGTTTTTT
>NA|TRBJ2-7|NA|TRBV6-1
CASRGLPGSYEQYF
TGTGCCAGCAGAGGACTCCCCGGCTCCTACGAGCAGTACTTC
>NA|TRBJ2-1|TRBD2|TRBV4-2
CASSEDSGGSYNEQFF
TGTGCCAGCAGCGAAGATAGCGGGGGCTCCTACAATGAGCAGTTCTTC
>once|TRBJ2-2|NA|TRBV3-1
CASSQEGFRGFGELFF
TGTGCCAGCAGCCAAGAGGGGTTTCGGGGGTTCGGGGAGCTGTTTTTT
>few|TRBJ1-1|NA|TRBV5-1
CASNGPLNTEAFF
TGCGCCAGCAATGGACCGCTGAACACTGAAGCTTTCTTT
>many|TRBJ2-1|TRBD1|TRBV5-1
CASSSGTGGYNEQFF
TGCGCCAGCAGCTCCGGGACAGGGGGCTACAATGAGCAGTTCTTC
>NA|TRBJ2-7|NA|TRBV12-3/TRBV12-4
CASSSRVSSYEQYF
TGTGCCAGCAGTTCCAGGGTGAGCTCCTACGAGCAGTACTTC
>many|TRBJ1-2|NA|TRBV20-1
CSARPSGLANYGYTF
TGCAGTGCTAGGCCCTCGGGCTTAGCTAACTATGGCTACACCTTC